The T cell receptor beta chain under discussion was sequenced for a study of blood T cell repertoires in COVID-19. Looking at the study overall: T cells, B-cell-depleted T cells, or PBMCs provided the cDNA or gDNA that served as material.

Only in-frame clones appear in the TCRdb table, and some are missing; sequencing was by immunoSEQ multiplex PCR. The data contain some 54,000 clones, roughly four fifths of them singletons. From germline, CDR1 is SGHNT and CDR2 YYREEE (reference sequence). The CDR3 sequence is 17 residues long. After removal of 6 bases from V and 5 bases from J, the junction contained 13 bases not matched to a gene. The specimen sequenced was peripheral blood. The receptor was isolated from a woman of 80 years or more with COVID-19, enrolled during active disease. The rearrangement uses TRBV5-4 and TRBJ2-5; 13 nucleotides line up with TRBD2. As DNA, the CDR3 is TGTGCCAGCACCATACTGCGGACTAGCGGGAGAGGGGAGACCCAGTACTTC. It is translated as CASTILRTSGRGETQYF.